This TCR beta chain was sequenced for a study of type 1 and type 2 diabetes patients. The study's findings and limits: A median of one highly-expanded CD4+ clone, covering under 4% of reads, occurred in type 2 diabetes. Age and gender were not matched between study groups, possibly biasing interpretation.

Around 10 milliliters of peripheral blood were drawn from each donor. PCR was run on genomic DNA. Multiplex PCR with 30 forward and 13 reverse primers amplified the TCR beta CDR3. TCRdb re-called the multiplex PCR reads with MiXCR, one entry per CDR3 protein. This sample has under 300,000 distinct CDR3 sequences; roughly 48% occur once, and the top ten carry approximately 13%. As to this clonotype: Antigen: not known.

J lost 13 bases, V lost 0 bases, and 14 bases had no gene match. From germline, CDR1 is DFQATT and CDR2 SNEGSKA (reference sequence). The CDR3 runs 16 residues. This chain links TRBV20-1 with TRBJ1-6, with TRBD1 matching over 8 bases. The origin of this receptor is a man aged 18 to 30 with type 2 diabetes. What was sequenced was peripheral blood mononuclear cells (PBMCs). CDR3 protein: CSARDPRPGGASPLHF. The CDR3 DNA reads as TGCAGTGCTAGAGATCCTAGGCCAGGGGGCGCTTCTCCCCTCCACTTT.